This is a list of T cell receptor beta chains from one sample in a study of OX40 agonist ivuxolimab in advanced cancers. TCRdb keeps only in-frame clones here, not all; method: immunoSEQ multiplex PCR. Among about 28,000 clones listed, around nine tenths were seen once. This material consisted of CD4+ or CD8+ T cells sorted from blood, taken in a trial of the OX40 agonist ivuxolimab. The source of these receptors is an adult with an advanced solid tumor such as melanoma, head and neck, liver or kidney cancer. The CDR3 runs from the conserved cysteine through the conserved F or W. Fields, in order: V gene, clone size, J gene, D gene, CDR3 DNA, CDR3 protein. D genes are given only for firm matches. Size values are once, few and many counts, or a class for expanded clones, and some rows have none.

TRBV28,once,TRBJ2-7,-,TGTGCCAGCAGTTTACTCGGATTAGATTTTCCCTACGAGCAGTACTTC,CASSLLGLDFPYEQYF
TRBV5-1,once,TRBJ2-1,-,TGCGCCAGCAGCTCCGCGACTGTTCTGGATGAGCAGTTCTTC,CASSSATVLDEQFF
TRBV6-5,-,TRBJ2-5,-,TGTGCCAGCAGTGAAGGAGTCGAGCAAGAGACCCAGTACTTC,CASSEGVEQETQYF
TRBV11-2,-,TRBJ2-3,-,TGTGCCAGCAGCCAGGGGCCCCTATCTGGAGATACGCAGTATTTT,CASSQGPLSGDTQYF
TRBV6-4,-,TRBJ2-1,TRBD2,TGTGCCAGCAGTGTGGCGGGGGACTCCTACAATGAGCAGTTCTTC,CASSVAGDSYNEQFF
TRBV9,-,TRBJ1-2,TRBD1,TGTGCCAGCAGCGCCGGGACAGTATATGGCTACACCTTC,CASSAGTVYGYTF
TRBV28,-,TRBJ2-7,-,TGTGCCAGCAGTTTCGGAGCCGGGGTGAGGTACGAGCAGTACTTC,CASSFGAGVRYEQYF
TRBV28,-,TRBJ2-3,-,TGTGCCAGCAGTTTAACAGAATCCACAGATACGCAGTATTTT,CASSLTESTDTQYF
TRBV11-2,-,TRBJ2-1,-,TGTGCCAGCAGCGCCGACCAAGGGTCGGGCTACAATGAGCAGTTCTTC,CASSADQGSGYNEQFF
TRBV5-1,once,TRBJ2-3,TRBD2,TGCGCCAGCAGCTTGGGGACTAGCGGGAGCACAGATACGCAGTATTTT,CASSLGTSGSTDTQYF
TRBV27,-,TRBJ2-7,TRBD2,TGTGCCAGCAGCCCTGGACTAGCGGAGCAGTACTTC,CASSPGLAEQYF
TRBV15,-,TRBJ2-3,TRBD1,TGTGCCACCAGCAGCTACCGCCAGGGGGCTTGGGATACGCAGTATTTT,CATSSYRQGAWDTQYF
TRBV7-3,-,TRBJ1-1,TRBD1,TGTGCCAGCAGCTACAGGGGAGTCACTGAAGCTTTCTTT,CASSYRGVTEAFF
TRBV5-6,-,TRBJ1-1,-,TGTGCCAGCAGCTTTTGGAGGGGAAAGGGGACTGAAGCTTTCTTT,CASSFWRGKGTEAFF
TRBV4-1,-,TRBJ2-7,-,TGCGCCAGCAGCCAAGGACGGGACTCCTACGAGCAGTACTTC,CASSQGRDSYEQYF
TRBV13,-,TRBJ2-5,TRBD1,TGTGCCAGCAGCCCCAGACAGGGGCAAGAGACCCAGTACTTC,CASSPRQGQETQYF
TRBV10-2,-,TRBJ2-1,-,TGCGCCAGCAGTGAGCGGGAGCCCTCCTACAATGAGCAGTTCTTC,CASSEREPSYNEQFF
TRBV5-4,-,TRBJ2-1,-,TGTGCCAGCAGCTTTCTTGAGGACTATTCCAATGAGCAGTTCTTC,CASSFLEDYSNEQFF
TRBV7-9,-,TRBJ1-5,-,TGTGCCAGCAGCTTAGGCCCCGGGAGGGCCCAGCATTTT,CASSLGPGRAQHF
TRBV6-5,-,TRBJ2-3,-,TGTGCCAGCAGTTATTCTTTTGAGGATACGCAGTATTTT,CASSYSFEDTQYF
TRBV27,-,TRBJ2-7,TRBD2,TGTGCCAGCAGTTCCATGGGACTAGCGGTCCCCTACGAGCAGTACTTC,CASSSMGLAVPYEQYF
TRBV6-4,few,TRBJ2-1,TRBD1,TGTGCCAGCAGTGACGGGACAGGGGGCAATGAGCAGTTCTTC,CASSDGTGGNEQFF
TRBV6-6,medium-sized,TRBJ2-1,TRBD1,TGTGCCAGCAGTTATGGGACAGGGCCCAACTTGGGTGAGCAGTTCTTC,CASSYGTGPNLGEQFF
TRBV5-6,-,TRBJ2-3,-,TGTGCCAGCAGCTCCCGGATCCTCACAGATACGCAGTATTTT,CASSSRILTDTQYF
TRBV29-1,once,TRBJ2-7,-,TGCAGCGTCCTACAGGGTGAGGGGTACGAGCAGTACTTC,CSVLQGEGYEQYF
TRBV6-1,-,TRBJ1-1,-,TGTGCCAGCAGTGAGGAGCCGCGGTACACTGAAGCTTTCTTT,CASSEEPRYTEAFF
TRBV4-1,few,TRBJ2-7,TRBD1,TGCGCCAGCAGCCAGCTCCTCGGGACAGGCGGCAACGAGCAGTACTTC,CASSQLLGTGGNEQYF
TRBV6-1,-,TRBJ2-7,TRBD2,TGTGCCAGCAGTGAAGAGGCGGGAGGGCCCCACGAGCAGTACTTC,CASSEEAGGPHEQYF
TRBV5-6,-,TRBJ2-7,TRBD1,TGTGCCAGCAGCCCCCGGGACAGCTACGAGCAGTACTTC,CASSPRDSYEQYF
TRBV5-8,-,TRBJ1-2,TRBD1,TGTGCCAGCAGCGCCGATCGGCAGGGGGCCTGGTGGGACTATGGCTACACCTTC,CASSADRQGAWWDYGYTF
TRBV6-6,-,TRBJ1-1,-,TGTGCCAGCAGCCTTGCAGGGGACGGAGCTGAAGCTTTCTTT,CASSLAGDGAEAFF
TRBV9,-,TRBJ1-5,-,TGTGCCAGCAGCGCCAGTACAGGGAACGGGCAGCCCCAGCATTTT,CASSASTGNGQPQHF
TRBV28,-,TRBJ2-7,-,TGTGCCAGCAGTTTCGGAACAGGGAACAGGTACGAGCAGTACTTC,CASSFGTGNRYEQYF
TRBV27,-,TRBJ2-4,TRBD1,TGTGCCAGCAGTTCGCGGACAGGGTATGACATTCAGTACTTC,CASSSRTGYDIQYF
TRBV27,once,TRBJ2-1,-,TGTGCCAGCAGTTTACCCCGGGGAGGAGCCTTCCTGTACAATGAGCAGTTCTTC,CASSLPRGGAFLYNEQFF
TRBV4-2,-,TRBJ2-7,-,TGTGCCAGCAGCTCACGGACAGGGAGGGCCTACGAGCAGTACTTC,CASSSRTGRAYEQYF
TRBV4-1,-,TRBJ2-5,TRBD2,TGCGCCAGCAGAGAAGAGCCGGGACTAGCGGGAGTGGAGCAGTACTTC,CASREEPGLAGVEQYF
TRBV5-5,-,TRBJ2-7,-,TGTGCCAGCAGCTTATACAGTTTTTCCGAGCAGTACTTC,CASSLYSFSEQYF
TRBV7-2,-,TRBJ2-7,-,TGTGCCAGCAGCTTGGTAGGGAACGAGCAGTACTTC,CASSLVGNEQYF
TRBV27,-,TRBJ2-7,-,TGTGCCAGCAGTCTAAGGGGGGCCTACGAGCAGTACTTC,CASSLRGAYEQYF
TRBV28,-,TRBJ2-7,-,TGTGCCAGCAGTAGTTATATGGGTTACGAGCAGTACTTC,CASSSYMGYEQYF
TRBV11-2,-,TRBJ2-7,-,TGTGCCAGCAGCTTTTTTGTGGGAGCCACCTACGAGCAGTACTTC,CASSFFVGATYEQYF
TRBV13,-,TRBJ1-1,-,TGTGCCAGCGGAAACGGAGGGGTGAACACTGAAGCTTTCTTT,CASGNGGVNTEAFF
TRBV5-1,few,TRBJ1-6,-,TGCGCCAGCAGCTTAGGGGTAGAGGGCGCCGTATCCCTCCACTTT,CASSLGVEGAVSLHF